The clone carrying this T cell receptor beta chain was seen a single time. This entry is derived from a study of T cell responses to AZD1222 COVID-19 vaccine. V dropped 3 bases and J dropped 0 bases, with 5 bases sitting between them. Germline V gene data show CDR1 as GTSNPN and CDR2 as SVGIG (reference sequence). This CDR3 is 12 amino acids long. TCRdb's copy holds only in-frame clones and misses some; the assay was immunoSEQ multiplex PCR. The table has tens of thousands of clones, 80% seen once. The sequence derives from an adult who received the AZD1222 COVID-19 vaccine. The sequencing used peripheral blood, collected 28 days after the second AZD1222 dose. This sequence joins TRBV30 and TRBJ2-5, with a weak D call TRBD1 (5 bases). The CDR3 DNA is TGTGCCTGGAGGGACAACCAAGAGACCCAGTACTTC. Protein product: CAWRDNQETQYF.